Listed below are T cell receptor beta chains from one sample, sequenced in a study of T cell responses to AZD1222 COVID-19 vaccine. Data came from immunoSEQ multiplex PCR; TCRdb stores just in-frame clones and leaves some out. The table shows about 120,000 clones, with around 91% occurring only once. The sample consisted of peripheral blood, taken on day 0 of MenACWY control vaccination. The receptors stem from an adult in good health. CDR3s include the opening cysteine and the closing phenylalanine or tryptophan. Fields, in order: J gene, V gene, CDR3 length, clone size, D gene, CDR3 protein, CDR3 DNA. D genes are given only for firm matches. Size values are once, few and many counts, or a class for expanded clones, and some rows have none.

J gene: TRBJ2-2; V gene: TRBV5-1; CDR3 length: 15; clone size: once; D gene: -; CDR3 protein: CASSSTTAIAVELFF; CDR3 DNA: TGCGCCAGCAGCTCGACCACAGCGATCGCCGTGGAGCTGTTTTTT
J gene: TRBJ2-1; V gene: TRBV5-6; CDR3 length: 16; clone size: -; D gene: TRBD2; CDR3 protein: CASSFGLAGGHNEQFF; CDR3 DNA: TGTGCCAGCAGCTTTGGACTAGCGGGGGGACACAATGAGCAGTTCTTC
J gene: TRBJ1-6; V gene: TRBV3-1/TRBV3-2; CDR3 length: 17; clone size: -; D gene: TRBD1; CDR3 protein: CASSPRDRGSSNSPLHF; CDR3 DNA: TGTGCCAGCAGCCCCCGGGACAGGGGAAGCTCGAATTCACCCCTCCACTTT
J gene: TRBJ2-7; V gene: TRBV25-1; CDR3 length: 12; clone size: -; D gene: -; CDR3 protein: CASRQHDYEQYF; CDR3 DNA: TGTGCCAGCAGACAGCACGACTACGAGCAGTACTTC
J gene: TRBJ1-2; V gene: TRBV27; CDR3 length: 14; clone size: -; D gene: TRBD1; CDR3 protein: CASSSRQGFYGYTF; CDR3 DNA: TGTGCCAGCAGTTCGAGACAGGGTTTCTATGGCTACACCTTC
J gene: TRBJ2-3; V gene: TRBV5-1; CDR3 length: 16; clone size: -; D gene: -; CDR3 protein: CASSFFLGSVSDTQYF; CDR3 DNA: TGCGCCAGCAGCTTTTTCCTGGGCTCCGTTTCAGATACGCAGTATTTT
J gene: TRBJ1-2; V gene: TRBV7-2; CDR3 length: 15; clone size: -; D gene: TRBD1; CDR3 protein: CASSLQGQGAGGYTF; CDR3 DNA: TGTGCCAGCAGCCTCCAGGGACAGGGGGCCGGTGGCTACACCTTC
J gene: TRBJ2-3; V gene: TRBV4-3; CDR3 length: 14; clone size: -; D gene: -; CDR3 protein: CASSLEASTDTQYF; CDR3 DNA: TGCGCCAGCAGCCTCGAGGCTAGCACAGATACGCAGTATTTT
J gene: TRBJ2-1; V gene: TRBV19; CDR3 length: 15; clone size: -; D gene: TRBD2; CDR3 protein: CASRPGTSRYNEQFF; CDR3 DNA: TGTGCCAGTAGGCCCGGGACTAGCCGGTACAATGAGCAGTTCTTC
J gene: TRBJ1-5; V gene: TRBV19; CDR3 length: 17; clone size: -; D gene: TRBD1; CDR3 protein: CASSIRGGTGSDQPQHF; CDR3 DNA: TGTGCCAGTAGTATCCGCGGGGGGACAGGGTCGGATCAGCCCCAGCATTTT
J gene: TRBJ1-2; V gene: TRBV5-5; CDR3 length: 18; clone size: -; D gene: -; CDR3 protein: CASSLVGSGTSGKNGYTF; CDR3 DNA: TGTGCCAGCAGCTTGGTTGGTAGCGGGACCTCGGGGAAGAATGGCTACACCTTC
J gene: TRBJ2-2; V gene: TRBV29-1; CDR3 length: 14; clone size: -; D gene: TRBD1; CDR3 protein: CSVWTGANTGELFF; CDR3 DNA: TGCAGCGTCTGGACAGGGGCGAACACCGGGGAGCTGTTTTTT
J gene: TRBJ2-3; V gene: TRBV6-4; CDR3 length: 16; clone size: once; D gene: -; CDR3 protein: CASSDSSGTGTDTQYF; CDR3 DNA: TGTGCCAGCAGTGACTCTTCCGGGACTGGCACAGATACGCAGTATTTT
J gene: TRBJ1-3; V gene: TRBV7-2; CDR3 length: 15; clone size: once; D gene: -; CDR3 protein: CASSLISQAGNTIYF; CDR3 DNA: TGTGCCAGCAGCTTAATTTCCCAGGCCGGAAACACCATATATTTT
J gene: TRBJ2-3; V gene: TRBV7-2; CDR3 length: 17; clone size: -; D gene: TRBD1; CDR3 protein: CASSVVRGTGGRDTQYF; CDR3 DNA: TGTGCCAGCAGCGTTGTAAGGGGGACAGGGGGAAGAGATACGCAGTATTTT
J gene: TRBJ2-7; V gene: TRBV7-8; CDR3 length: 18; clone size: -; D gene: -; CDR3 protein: CASSFPPLGSSQVDEQYF; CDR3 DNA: TGTGCCAGCAGCTTTCCACCTTTGGGGTCGTCCCAAGTAGACGAGCAGTACTTC
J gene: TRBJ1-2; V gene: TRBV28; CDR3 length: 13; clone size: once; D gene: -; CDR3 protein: CASSPGPETGHTF; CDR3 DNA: TGTGCCAGCAGCCCGGGCCCTGAAACAGGGCACACCTTC
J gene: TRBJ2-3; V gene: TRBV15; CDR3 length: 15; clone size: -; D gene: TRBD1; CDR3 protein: CATSRTGVGTDTQYF; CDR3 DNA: TGTGCCACCAGCAGGACAGGGGTCGGCACAGATACGCAGTATTTT
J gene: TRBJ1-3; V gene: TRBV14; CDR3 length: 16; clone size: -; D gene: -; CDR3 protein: CASSQDRTRAGNTIYF; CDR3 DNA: TGTGCCAGCAGCCAAGATAGGACGAGGGCTGGAAACACCATATATTTT
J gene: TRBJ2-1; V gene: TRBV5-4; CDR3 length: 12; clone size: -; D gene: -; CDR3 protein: CASSFSYNEQFF; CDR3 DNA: TGTGCCAGCAGCTTCTCCTACAATGAGCAGTTCTTC
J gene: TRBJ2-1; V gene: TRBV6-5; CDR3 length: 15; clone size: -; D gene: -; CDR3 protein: CASRGGLSSYNEQFF; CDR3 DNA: TGTGCCAGCAGGGGGGGGCTTAGCTCCTACAATGAGCAGTTCTTC
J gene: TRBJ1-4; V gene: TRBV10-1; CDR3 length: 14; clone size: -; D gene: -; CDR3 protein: CASSDSGRPEKLFF; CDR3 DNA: TGCGCCAGCAGTGATTCGGGGCGCCCGGAAAAACTGTTTTTT
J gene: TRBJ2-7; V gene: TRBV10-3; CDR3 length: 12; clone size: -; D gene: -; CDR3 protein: CAISEDSVEQYF; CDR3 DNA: TGTGCCATCAGTGAGGACAGTGTGGAGCAGTACTTC
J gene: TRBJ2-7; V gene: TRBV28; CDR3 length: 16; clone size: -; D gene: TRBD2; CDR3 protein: CASSLPMREGVYEQYF; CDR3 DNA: TGTGCCAGCAGTCTCCCAATGCGGGAGGGGGTCTACGAGCAGTACTTC
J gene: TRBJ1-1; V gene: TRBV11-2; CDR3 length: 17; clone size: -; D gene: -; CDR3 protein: CASSLAAYRGLNTEAFF; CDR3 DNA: TGTGCCAGCAGCTTAGCAGCGTACCGGGGGCTGAACACTGAAGCTTTCTTT
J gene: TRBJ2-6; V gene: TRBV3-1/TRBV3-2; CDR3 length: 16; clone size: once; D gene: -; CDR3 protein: CASSPSHTSGANVLTF; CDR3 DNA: TGTGCCAGCAGCCCTTCTCACACCTCTGGGGCCAACGTCCTGACTTTC
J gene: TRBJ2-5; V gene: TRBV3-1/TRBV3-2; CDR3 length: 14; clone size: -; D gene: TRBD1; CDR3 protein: CASSEDRAPETQYF; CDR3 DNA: TGTGCCAGCAGTGAGGACAGGGCACCGGAGACCCAGTACTTC
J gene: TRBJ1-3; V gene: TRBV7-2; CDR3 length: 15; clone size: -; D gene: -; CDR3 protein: CASSLYGNSGNTIYF; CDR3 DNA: TGTGCCAGCAGCTTATATGGAAACTCTGGAAACACCATATATTTT
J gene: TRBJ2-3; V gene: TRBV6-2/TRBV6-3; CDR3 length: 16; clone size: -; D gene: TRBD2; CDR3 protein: CASSSGLARNTDTQYF; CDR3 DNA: TGTGCCAGCAGTTCCGGACTAGCGAGAAACACAGATACGCAGTATTTT
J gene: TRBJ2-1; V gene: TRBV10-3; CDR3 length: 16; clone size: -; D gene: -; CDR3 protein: CAIRFAAGTTNNEQFF; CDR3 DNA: TGTGCCATCAGATTTGCCGCCGGGACAACTAACAATGAGCAGTTCTTC
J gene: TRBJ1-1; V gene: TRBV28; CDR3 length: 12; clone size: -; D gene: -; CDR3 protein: CASSLAQRSFFF; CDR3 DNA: TGTGCCAGCAGTTTGGCCCAGAGAAGCTTTTTCTTT
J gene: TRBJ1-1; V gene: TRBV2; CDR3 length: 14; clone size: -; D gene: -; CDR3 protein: CASRLGRTNTEAFF; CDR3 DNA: TGTGCCAGCAGGCTGGGCCGTACTAACACTGAAGCTTTCTTT
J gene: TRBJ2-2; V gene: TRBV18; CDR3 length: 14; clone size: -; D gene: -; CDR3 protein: CASSRGPNIGELFF; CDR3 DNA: TGTGCCAGCTCACGCGGCCCGAACATCGGGGAGCTGTTTTTT
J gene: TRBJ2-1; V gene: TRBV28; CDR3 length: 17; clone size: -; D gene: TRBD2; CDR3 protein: CASSPVRLAGGINEQFF; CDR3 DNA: TGTGCCAGCAGTCCCGTACGACTAGCGGGGGGGATTAATGAGCAGTTCTTC
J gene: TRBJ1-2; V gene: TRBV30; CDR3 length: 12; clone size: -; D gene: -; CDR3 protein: CAWSIRGYGYTF; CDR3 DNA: TGTGCCTGGAGTATTAGGGGCTATGGCTACACCTTC
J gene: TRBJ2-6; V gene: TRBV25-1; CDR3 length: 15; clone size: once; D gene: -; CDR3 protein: CASSDHVPGANVLTF; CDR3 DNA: TGTGCCAGCAGCGACCACGTACCTGGAGCCAACGTCCTGACTTTC
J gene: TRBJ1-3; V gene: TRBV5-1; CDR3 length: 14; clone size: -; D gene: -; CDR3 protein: CASSLGTSGNTIYF; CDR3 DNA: TGCGCCAGCAGCTTGGGGACGTCTGGAAACACCATATATTTT
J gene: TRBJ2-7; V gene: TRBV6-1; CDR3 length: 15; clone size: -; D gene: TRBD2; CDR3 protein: CASSEPGLAVIEQYF; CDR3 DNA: TGTGCCAGCAGTGAACCGGGACTAGCGGTTATCGAGCAGTACTTC
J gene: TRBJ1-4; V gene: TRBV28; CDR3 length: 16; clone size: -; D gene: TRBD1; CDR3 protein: CASSLSPGQGDEKLFF; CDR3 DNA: TGTGCCAGCAGTTTAAGTCCGGGACAGGGAGATGAAAAACTGTTTTTT
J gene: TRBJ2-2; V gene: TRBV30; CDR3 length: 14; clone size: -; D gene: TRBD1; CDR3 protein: CAGRGQGGLGELFF; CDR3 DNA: TGTGCGGGTAGGGGACAGGGTGGCCTCGGGGAGCTGTTTTTT
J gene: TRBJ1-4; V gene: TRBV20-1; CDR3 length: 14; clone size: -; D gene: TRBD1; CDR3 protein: CSASRGQTGEKLFF; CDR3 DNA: TGCAGTGCTAGTAGGGGCCAGACAGGGGAAAAACTGTTTTTT
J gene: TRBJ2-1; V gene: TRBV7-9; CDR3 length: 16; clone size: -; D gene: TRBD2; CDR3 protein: CASSQGTSGTYNEQFF; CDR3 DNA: TGTGCCAGCAGCCAGGGGACTAGCGGAACATACAATGAGCAGTTCTTC
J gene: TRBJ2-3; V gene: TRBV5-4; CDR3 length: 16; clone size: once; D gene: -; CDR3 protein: CASNQARGGVGDTQYF; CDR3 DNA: TGTGCCAGCAACCAGGCGAGGGGCGGGGTGGGGGATACGCAGTATTTT
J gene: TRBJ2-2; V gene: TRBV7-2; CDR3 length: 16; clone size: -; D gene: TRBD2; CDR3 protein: CASSLLLAGTGGELFF; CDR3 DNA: TGTGCCAGCAGCTTATTACTAGCGGGAACTGGAGGGGAGCTGTTTTTT
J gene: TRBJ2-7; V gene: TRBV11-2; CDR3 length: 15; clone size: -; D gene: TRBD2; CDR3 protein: CASSFQLAGIYEQYF; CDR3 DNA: TGTGCCAGCAGCTTTCAGCTAGCGGGAATTTACGAGCAGTACTTC
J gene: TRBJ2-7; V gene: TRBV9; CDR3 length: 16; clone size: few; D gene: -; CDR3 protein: CASSALAKTNSYEQYF; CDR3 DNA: TGTGCCAGCAGCGCTCTTGCCAAGACCAACTCCTACGAGCAGTACTTC
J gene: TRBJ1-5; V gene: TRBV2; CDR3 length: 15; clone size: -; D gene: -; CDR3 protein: CASNPAGYSNQPQHF; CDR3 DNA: TGTGCCAGCAACCCGGCCGGGTATAGCAATCAGCCCCAGCATTTT
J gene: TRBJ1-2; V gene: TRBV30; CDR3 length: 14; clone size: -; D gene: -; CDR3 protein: CAWSVDTSGSGYTF; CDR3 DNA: TGTGCCTGGAGTGTGGACACTTCGGGGTCTGGCTACACCTTC
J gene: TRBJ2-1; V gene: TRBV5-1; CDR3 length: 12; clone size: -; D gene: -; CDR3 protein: CASSLVSNEQFF; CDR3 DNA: TGCGCCAGCAGCTTGGTTTCAAATGAGCAGTTCTTC
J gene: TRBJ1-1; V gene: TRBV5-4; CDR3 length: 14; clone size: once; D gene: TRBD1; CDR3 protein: CASSQRGGSTEAFF; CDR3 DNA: TGTGCCAGCAGCCAAAGAGGGGGCAGTACTGAAGCTTTCTTT
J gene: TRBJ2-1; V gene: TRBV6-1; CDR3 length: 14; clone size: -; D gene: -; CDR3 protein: CASSEDRSRNEQFF; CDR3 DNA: TGTGCCAGCAGTGAGGACAGATCGAGAAATGAGCAGTTCTTC
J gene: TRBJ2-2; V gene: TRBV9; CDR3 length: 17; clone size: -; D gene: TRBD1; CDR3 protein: CASSVPRQGVSPGELFF; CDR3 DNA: TGTGCCAGCAGCGTCCCTCGACAGGGAGTTAGTCCCGGGGAGCTGTTTTTT
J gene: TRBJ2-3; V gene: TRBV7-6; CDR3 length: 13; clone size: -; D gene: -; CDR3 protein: CASSLGGWDTQYF; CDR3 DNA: TGTGCCAGCAGCTTAGGGGGGTGGGATACGCAGTATTTT
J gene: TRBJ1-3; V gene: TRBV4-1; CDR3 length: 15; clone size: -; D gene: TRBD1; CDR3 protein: CASSQMTGSGNTIYF; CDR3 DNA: TGCGCCAGCAGCCAGATGACAGGGAGTGGAAACACCATATATTTT